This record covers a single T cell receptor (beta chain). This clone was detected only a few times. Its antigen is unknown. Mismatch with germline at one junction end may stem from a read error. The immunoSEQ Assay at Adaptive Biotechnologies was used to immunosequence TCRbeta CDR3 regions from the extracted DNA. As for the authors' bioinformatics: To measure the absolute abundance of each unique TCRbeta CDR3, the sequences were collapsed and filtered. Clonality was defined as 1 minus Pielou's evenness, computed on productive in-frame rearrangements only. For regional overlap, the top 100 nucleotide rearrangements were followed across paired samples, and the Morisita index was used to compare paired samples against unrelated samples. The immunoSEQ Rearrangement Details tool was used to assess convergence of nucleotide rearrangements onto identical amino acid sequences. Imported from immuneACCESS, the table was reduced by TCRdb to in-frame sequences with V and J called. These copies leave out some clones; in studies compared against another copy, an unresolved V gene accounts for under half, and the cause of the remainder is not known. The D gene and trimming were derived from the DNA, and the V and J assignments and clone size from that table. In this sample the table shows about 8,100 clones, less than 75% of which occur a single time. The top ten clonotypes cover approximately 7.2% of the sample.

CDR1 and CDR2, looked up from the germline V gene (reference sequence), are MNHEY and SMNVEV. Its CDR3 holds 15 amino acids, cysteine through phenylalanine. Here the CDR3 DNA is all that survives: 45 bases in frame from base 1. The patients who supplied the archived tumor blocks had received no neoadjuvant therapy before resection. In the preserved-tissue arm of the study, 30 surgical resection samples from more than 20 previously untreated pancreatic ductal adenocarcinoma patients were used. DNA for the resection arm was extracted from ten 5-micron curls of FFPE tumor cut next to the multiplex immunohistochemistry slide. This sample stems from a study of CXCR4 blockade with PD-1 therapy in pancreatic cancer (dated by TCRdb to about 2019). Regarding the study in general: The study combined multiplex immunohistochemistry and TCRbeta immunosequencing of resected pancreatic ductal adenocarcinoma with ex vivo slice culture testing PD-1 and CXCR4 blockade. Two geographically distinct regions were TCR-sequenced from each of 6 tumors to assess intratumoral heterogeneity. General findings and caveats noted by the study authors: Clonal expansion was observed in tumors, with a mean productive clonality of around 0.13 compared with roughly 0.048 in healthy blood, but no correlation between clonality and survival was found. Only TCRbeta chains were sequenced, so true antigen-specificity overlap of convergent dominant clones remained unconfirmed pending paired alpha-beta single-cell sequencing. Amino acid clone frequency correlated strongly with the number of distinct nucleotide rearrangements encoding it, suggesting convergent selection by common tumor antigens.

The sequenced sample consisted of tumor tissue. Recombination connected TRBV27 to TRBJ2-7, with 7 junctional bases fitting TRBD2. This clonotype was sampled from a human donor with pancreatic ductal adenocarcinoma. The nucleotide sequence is TGTGCCAGCAGTTTATCCTGGGGGAGGGCCCACGAGCAGTATTTC. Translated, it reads CASSLSWGRAHEQYF.